These T cell receptor beta chains were read from a single sample in a study of T cells in localized non-small cell lung cancer. Libraries were prepared by immunoSEQ multiplex PCR; TCRdb keeps only in-frame clonotypes and omits some of them. The sample consists of tens of thousands of clones, approximately 91% of them appearing once. The sequenced sample was peripheral blood, obtained before any cancer treatment. The receptor set was obtained from a man aged 35-75 years with stage I lung adenocarcinoma. CDR3s include the opening cysteine and the closing phenylalanine or tryptophan. The D gene is left open where the match is weak. Size is omitted from some rows. Given values are once, few, many or a class for expanded clones.

D gene: TRBD2; V gene: TRBV7-6; J gene: TRBJ2-3; clone size: .; CDR3 DNA: TGTGCCAGCAGCTTAGGGGCGGGCGGGAGAACAGATACGCAGTATTTT; CDR3 protein: CASSLGAGGRTDTQYF
D gene: .; V gene: TRBV7-2; J gene: TRBJ2-2; clone size: .; CDR3 DNA: TGTGCCAGCAGCTTACTAGCGTCCGGGGAGCTGTTTTTT; CDR3 protein: CASSLLASGELFF
D gene: .; V gene: TRBV27; J gene: TRBJ2-1; clone size: .; CDR3 DNA: TGTGCCAGCGGAATTACTAGCAATGAGCAGTTCTTC; CDR3 protein: CASGITSNEQFF
D gene: .; V gene: TRBV7-2; J gene: TRBJ2-1; clone size: .; CDR3 DNA: TGTGCCAGCAGCTCCTACGGGACCAAACTATACAATGAGCAGTTCTTC; CDR3 protein: CASSSYGTKLYNEQFF
D gene: TRBD2; V gene: TRBV6-1; J gene: TRBJ2-1; clone size: .; CDR3 DNA: TGTGCCAGCAATCCAACTAGCGGGAAATACAATGAGCAGTTCTTC; CDR3 protein: CASNPTSGKYNEQFF
D gene: .; V gene: TRBV28; J gene: TRBJ2-7; clone size: .; CDR3 DNA: TGTGCCAGCACCTCCCTGGCGGGCGGTACCTACGAGCAGTACTTC; CDR3 protein: CASTSLAGGTYEQYF
D gene: .; V gene: TRBV6-5; J gene: TRBJ2-7; clone size: once; CDR3 DNA: TGTGCCAGCAGTATCACCGGGGCCCACGAGCAGTACTTC; CDR3 protein: CASSITGAHEQYF
D gene: TRBD1; V gene: TRBV5-1; J gene: TRBJ1-1; clone size: .; CDR3 DNA: TGCGCCAGCAGCTTGGGGACGACAGGGGGCACTGAAGCTTTCTTT; CDR3 protein: CASSLGTTGGTEAFF
D gene: TRBD2; V gene: TRBV20-1; J gene: TRBJ2-7; clone size: .; CDR3 DNA: TGCAGTTGGACTAGCGACTACGAGCAGTACTTC; CDR3 protein: CSWTSDYEQYF
D gene: TRBD1; V gene: TRBV5-5; J gene: TRBJ1-4; clone size: .; CDR3 DNA: TGTGCCAGCAGCTCGAGGTTTCGGGACAGGGCAACTAATGAAAAACTGTTTTTT; CDR3 protein: CASSSRFRDRATNEKLFF
D gene: .; V gene: TRBV28; J gene: TRBJ2-1; clone size: .; CDR3 DNA: TGTGCCAGCAGTTTCTTCAACGGCAATGAGCAGTTCTTC; CDR3 protein: CASSFFNGNEQFF
D gene: .; V gene: TRBV28; J gene: TRBJ1-2; clone size: .; CDR3 DNA: TGTGCCAGCAGTTTGGGGACGGACTATGGCTACACCTTC; CDR3 protein: CASSLGTDYGYTF
D gene: .; V gene: TRBV19; J gene: TRBJ2-7; clone size: .; CDR3 DNA: TGTGCCAGTAGCAGGACCGGCCTTTCCTACGGGAAGTACTTC; CDR3 protein: CASSRTGLSYGKYF
D gene: TRBD1; V gene: TRBV29-1; J gene: TRBJ2-5; clone size: .; CDR3 DNA: TGCAGCGCATACCCGGGACAGGCTGAGACCCAGTACTTC; CDR3 protein: CSAYPGQAETQYF
D gene: .; V gene: TRBV5-4; J gene: TRBJ2-1; clone size: .; CDR3 DNA: TGTGCCAGCAGCTTGAACCACCTGGACAGCTCCTACAATGAGCAGTTCTTC; CDR3 protein: CASSLNHLDSSYNEQFF
D gene: .; V gene: TRBV7-9; J gene: TRBJ1-1; clone size: .; CDR3 DNA: TGTGCCAGCAGCTTCCCAGGGAACACTGAAGCTTTCTTT; CDR3 protein: CASSFPGNTEAFF
D gene: TRBD1; V gene: TRBV6-4; J gene: TRBJ2-7; clone size: .; CDR3 DNA: TGTGCCAGCAGTGGGACAGGGGACCCCTACGAGCAGTACTTC; CDR3 protein: CASSGTGDPYEQYF
D gene: .; V gene: TRBV19; J gene: TRBJ2-7; clone size: .; CDR3 DNA: TGTGCCAGTAGTATCCCAATCGGGACACGAGCCTACGAGCAGTACTTC; CDR3 protein: CASSIPIGTRAYEQYF
D gene: TRBD2; V gene: TRBV28; J gene: TRBJ2-3; clone size: .; CDR3 DNA: TGTGCCAGCAGTTTCCCCCACTTTACACTAGCGGGAGACTTGGATACGCAGTATTTT; CDR3 protein: CASSFPHFTLAGDLDTQYF
D gene: .; V gene: TRBV18; J gene: TRBJ1-2; clone size: .; CDR3 DNA: TGTGCCAGCTCACCGGGCGGGGACTTCTATGGCTACACCTTC; CDR3 protein: CASSPGGDFYGYTF
D gene: TRBD1; V gene: TRBV4-1; J gene: TRBJ1-2; clone size: .; CDR3 DNA: TGCGCCAGCAGCCAAGTTGAGGACAGGGCCTATGGCTACACCTTC; CDR3 protein: CASSQVEDRAYGYTF
D gene: .; V gene: TRBV5-1; J gene: TRBJ1-4; clone size: once; CDR3 DNA: TGCGCCAGCAGCTTGGGCGCAACTAATGAAAAACTGTTTTTT; CDR3 protein: CASSLGATNEKLFF
D gene: .; V gene: TRBV5-8; J gene: TRBJ2-5; clone size: .; CDR3 DNA: TGTGCCAGCAGCCAACCGGGACACAAAGAGACCCAGTACTTC; CDR3 protein: CASSQPGHKETQYF
D gene: .; V gene: TRBV21-1; J gene: TRBJ2-7; clone size: .; CDR3 DNA: TGTGCCAGCAGCAAAGGGGGACTAGCGGGAGCCTACGAGCAGTACTTC; CDR3 protein: CASSKGGLAGAYEQYF
D gene: TRBD1; V gene: TRBV7-6; J gene: TRBJ1-2; clone size: .; CDR3 DNA: TGTGCCAGCAGCGATGACAGGGTTCTTGGCTACACCTTC; CDR3 protein: CASSDDRVLGYTF
D gene: .; V gene: TRBV5-1; J gene: TRBJ1-5; clone size: .; CDR3 DNA: TGCGCCAGCAGCTTGTTGGGGGGTAATCAGCCCCAGCATTTT; CDR3 protein: CASSLLGGNQPQHF
D gene: TRBD2; V gene: TRBV7-8; J gene: TRBJ2-5; clone size: .; CDR3 DNA: TGTGCCAGCAGCTTAGAACTAGCGGGCGGAGTCCCCCAGTACTTC; CDR3 protein: CASSLELAGGVPQYF
D gene: .; V gene: TRBV2; J gene: TRBJ1-1; clone size: .; CDR3 DNA: TGTGCCAGCAGTGAAGCTCTCGGGTTTTGGACTGAAGCTTTCTTT; CDR3 protein: CASSEALGFWTEAFF
D gene: TRBD1; V gene: TRBV2; J gene: TRBJ1-5; clone size: .; CDR3 DNA: TGTGCCAGCTCGGGACAGAGCAATCAGCCCCAGCATTTT; CDR3 protein: CASSGQSNQPQHF
D gene: TRBD1; V gene: TRBV2; J gene: TRBJ1-2; clone size: few; CDR3 DNA: TGTGCCGGTCGACAGGGTGGCTACACCTTC; CDR3 protein: CAGRQGGYTF
D gene: .; V gene: TRBV28; J gene: TRBJ1-4; clone size: .; CDR3 DNA: TGTGCCAGCGGAGGATTGGATGAAAAACTGTTTTTT; CDR3 protein: CASGGLDEKLFF
D gene: TRBD2; V gene: TRBV11-3; J gene: TRBJ2-1; clone size: .; CDR3 DNA: TGTGCCAGCAGAGCTAGCGGGAGTAATGAGCAGTTCTTC; CDR3 protein: CASRASGSNEQFF
D gene: .; V gene: TRBV4-3; J gene: TRBJ1-3; clone size: once; CDR3 DNA: TGCGCCAGCAGCCAAGATCGCCTAGCCGGAAACACCATATATTTT; CDR3 protein: CASSQDRLAGNTIYF
D gene: .; V gene: TRBV7-7; J gene: TRBJ2-5; clone size: .; CDR3 DNA: TGTGCTAGCAGCTTAGCGCGTGGCCAAGAGACCCAGTACTTC; CDR3 protein: CASSLARGQETQYF
D gene: TRBD1; V gene: TRBV7-9; J gene: TRBJ1-1; clone size: .; CDR3 DNA: TGTGCCAGCAGCTTCCGACAGGGTGAAGCTTTCTTT; CDR3 protein: CASSFRQGEAFF
D gene: .; V gene: TRBV25-1; J gene: TRBJ2-2; clone size: .; CDR3 DNA: TGTGCCAGCAGTGAGGCGGGGGCTCGCACCGGGGAGCTGTTTTTT; CDR3 protein: CASSEAGARTGELFF
D gene: .; V gene: TRBV5-1; J gene: TRBJ2-1; clone size: .; CDR3 DNA: TGCGCCAGCAGCCAGGGCAGGTACAATGAGCAGTTCTTC; CDR3 protein: CASSQGRYNEQFF
D gene: .; V gene: TRBV5-1; J gene: TRBJ2-1; clone size: once; CDR3 DNA: TGCGCCAGCAGCTTCTCCGGGACTGGCGGCTACAATGAGCAGTTCTTC; CDR3 protein: CASSFSGTGGYNEQFF
D gene: TRBD1; V gene: TRBV7-9; J gene: TRBJ2-5; clone size: .; CDR3 DNA: TGTGCCAGCAGCCGGACAGGGGGTGAGACCCAGTACTTC; CDR3 protein: CASSRTGGETQYF
D gene: TRBD1; V gene: TRBV6-6; J gene: TRBJ2-7; clone size: .; CDR3 DNA: TGTGCCAGCAGGCTAGACCGGGACAGAGCCTACGAGCAGTACTTC; CDR3 protein: CASRLDRDRAYEQYF
D gene: .; V gene: TRBV21-1; J gene: TRBJ1-4; clone size: .; CDR3 DNA: TGTGCCAGCAGCAAAGGCATGGATGAAAAACTGTTTTTT; CDR3 protein: CASSKGMDEKLFF